This TCR beta chain was obtained from a study of T cells after yellow fever vaccination. Deletions cut 5 bases from V and 3 bases from J, with 22 bases between. Germline V gene data show CDR1 as SGHNT and CDR2 as YYREEE (reference sequence). The CDR3 is 17 amino acids. Overall study findings and caveats: Across the CD4 and CD8 compartments, a small share of clonotypes was present in both.

Researchers made TCR cDNA using 5'RACE template switching, and this step added a universal primer site and UMIs. TCRdb reprocessed the 5' RACE reads via MiXCR and lists one record per CDR3 protein. The repertoire holds 170,000 or so distinct CDR3 sequences, approximately 6.2% seen once, with less than 3.5% in the top ten. This clonotype was detected a few times. Its antigen is as yet unknown. Sequenced material: CD4+ T cells sorted from PBMCs, taken on the day of the first yellow fever vaccination. This clonotype was sampled from a man aged 18 to 29 who received the YFV17D yellow fever vaccine. The V call is TRBV5-4, the J call TRBJ2-3; the D gene is possibly TRBD1 (8 bases). The CDR3: CASRDRQGRDATDTQYF. The CDR3 nucleotides read TGTGCCAGCAGGGACCGACAGGGGAGGGATGCGACAGATACGCAGTATTTT.